These T cell receptor beta chains were read from a single sample in a study of T cell repertoires in cytomegalovirus infection. Antigens for these TCRs are unknown. In TCRdb, the reads were re-called with MiXCR into one record per CDR3 protein. The sample carries about 920,000 distinct CDR3 sequences, 30% to 40% recorded once. The specimen comprised cultured CD8+ T cells from PBMCs, sampled from culture after CMV antigen stimulation. These TCRs come from a human donor in good health (CMV status not recorded). Some clones in this sample may be carry-over from other donors' samples. The CDR3 runs from the conserved cysteine through the conserved F or W. Each record gives: V gene, D gene, clone size, CDR3 length, J gene, CDR3 DNA, CDR3 protein. The D gene is left open where the match is weak. Some rows have no size entry. The others give once, few or many, or a class for an expanded clone.

TRBV5-6,.,.,16,TRBJ1-2,TGTGCCAGCAGCTTAAAGTCGAAGGGGCAGGAGGATGGCTACACCTTC,CASSLKSKGQEDGYTF
TRBV4-1,TRBD2,.,15,TRBJ2-5,TGCACCAGCAGCCAAGACGGACTAGGCGAAGAGACCCAGTACTTC,CTSSQDGLGEETQYF
TRBV5-8,TRBD1,few,14,TRBJ1-2,TGTGCCAGCAGCTCCGGGACAGGGAAAAACGGCTACACCTTC,CASSSGTGKNGYTF
TRBV7-7,TRBD1,.,16,TRBJ2-5,TGTGCTAGCAGCTTACGGACAGGGGGACAAAGGGAGACCCAGTACTTC,CASSLRTGGQRETQYF
TRBV20-1,.,.,11,TRBJ2-2,TGCAGTGCTTTTTCTACCGGGGAGCTGTTTTTT,CSAFSTGELFF
TRBV7-2,TRBD2,few,16,TRBJ2-1,TGTGCCAGCAGCTCAGACCTAGCGGGGCCATACAATGAGCAGTTCTTC,CASSSDLAGPYNEQFF
TRBV28,TRBD2,.,17,TRBJ2-5,TGTGCCAGCAGGACCTATGCGGGGGGGCCCGACCAAGAGACCCAGTACTTC,CASRTYAGGPDQETQYF
TRBV19,.,.,16,TRBJ1-5,TGTGCCAGTAGTGTGGGGAGGGGGGCCAGGAGTCAGCCCCAGCATTTT,CASSVGRGARSQPQHF
TRBV4-1,.,.,15,TRBJ2-7,TGCGCCAGCAGCCAAGATGCCATCTATGCCTACGAGCAGTACTTC,CASSQDAIYAYEQYF
TRBV7-4,.,.,13,TRBJ2-2,TGTGTCAGCAAACAGGGAGTCACCGGGGAGCTGTTTTTT,CVSKQGVTGELFF
TRBV10-3,.,.,13,TRBJ2-2,TGTGCCATGTTGACCACGAACACCGGGGAGCTGTTTTTT,CAMLTTNTGELFF
TRBV7-7,TRBD1,medium-sized,13,TRBJ2-2,TGTGCTAGCAGCCGGGACAGGGGAAGGGAGCTGTTTTTT,CASSRDRGRELFF
TRBV11-3,TRBD2,.,15,TRBJ2-1,TGTGCCAGCAGCTTAGGCTGGACTAGCGGTAATGAGCAGTTCTTC,CASSLGWTSGNEQFF
TRBV4-1,.,.,15,TRBJ1-1,TGCGCCAGCAGCCAAGGGGGGGCGGCTAACACTGAAGCTTTCTTT,CASSQGGAANTEAFF
TRBV7-2,.,many,17,TRBJ1-1,TGTGCCAGCAGCTTATTGGGGTTGCGGTTAAAAAACACTGAAGCTTTCTTT,CASSLLGLRLKNTEAFF
TRBV28,.,few,14,TRBJ2-3,TGTGCCAGCAGTTTGGGCCGGCACACAGATACGCAGTATTTT,CASSLGRHTDTQYF
TRBV5-6,TRBD1,few,13,TRBJ1-4,TGTGCCACCTCGGCAGGGGGCCGGGAAAAACTGTTTTTT,CATSAGGREKLFF
TRBV19,.,many,13,TRBJ1-1,TGTGCCAGTAGTATCTCAGGGTACACTGAAGCTTTCTTT,CASSISGYTEAFF
TRBV29-1,TRBD1,few,13,TRBJ2-5,TGCAGCGTTGAACGGACAGGGGAAGAGACCCAGTACTTC,CSVERTGEETQYF
TRBV7-9,TRBD1,.,15,TRBJ2-7,TGTGCCAGCAGCTTAGGGAGACAGGGGTTCGACGAGCAGTACTTC,CASSLGRQGFDEQYF
TRBV4-1,TRBD1,.,18,TRBJ2-2,TGCGCCAGCAGCCACCGCCAGGGACAGGGGGCTGAGATCGGGGAGCTGTTTTTT,CASSHRQGQGAEIGELFF
TRBV12-3/TRBV12-4,.,many,14,TRBJ2-7,TGTGCCAGCAGTTGGGACTCCTATTCCTACGAGCAGTACTTC,CASSWDSYSYEQYF
TRBV20-1,.,.,13,TRBJ1-2,TGCAGTGCTAGGCCTGAACTGAAGAATGGCTACACCTTC,CSARPELKNGYTF
TRBV15,.,.,14,TRBJ1-3,TGTGCCACCGCAGACCTAAGCTCTGGAAACACCATATATTTT,CATADLSSGNTIYF
TRBV7-9,.,few,16,TRBJ1-3,TGTGCCAGCAGCCACGGGGGACAAGACTCTGGAAACACCATATATTTT,CASSHGGQDSGNTIYF